These 19 T cell receptor beta chains originate from one sample sequenced in a study of spatial heterogeneity in lung cancer (dated by TCRdb to the late 2010s). Library preparation was by 5' RACE. The data were produced on a NextSeq 500. TCRdb handled the public reads itself, with Q25 trimming in fastp and clone calling in MiXCR, and kept productive beta chains. Records with the same CDR3 protein are collapsed into one entry carrying the most frequent genes and DNA. Across this sample there are about 26,000 distinct CDR3 sequences, with over 10% seen only once. The top ten clonotypes cover less than 30% of the sample. Taken with the paper, the label for time point translates to: sample taken at primary tumor resection. Without any cell sorting, TCR sequencing was performed on whole RNA extracted either from tumor and nontumor lung tissue or from cryopreserved PBMC samples. Sequences were derived from PBMCs, sampled at surgery. These TCRs come from a female donor with early-stage non-small cell lung cancer.

This rearrangement joins TRBV4-2 to TRBJ2-5; D remains ambiguous. The CDR3 is 16 residues long. Germline V gene data show CDR1 as LGHNA and CDR2 as YNFKEQ. Trimming pared 3 bases from V and 1 base from J, leaving 15 bases between. Here the CDR3 reads CASSQAGSRSQETQYF. DNA of the CDR3: TGTGCCAGCAGCCAGGCTGGGTCGAGAAGCCAAGAGACCCAGTACTTC.

There are many counts of this clonotype. This sequence joins TRBV7-8 and TRBJ1-4; a weak D match, TRBD1 (5 bases). The CDR3 runs to 15 residues. CDR1 and CDR2 from the germline V gene are SGHVS and FQNEAQ. V gave up 1 base and J gave up 7 bases, with 13 bases separating them. The CDR3 DNA reads as TGTGCCAGCAGCTTAGACGAGCAGGGAGGTGAAAAACTGTTTTTT. Translated: CASSLDEQGGEKLFF.

This clonotype has a count of ten or more. The chain carries TRBV15 and TRBJ2-5, with 11 bases aligning to TRBD1. CDR3 length equals 15 residues. V lost 3 bases, J lost 5 bases, and 5 bases stayed unmatched. Germline lookup yields CDR1 LNHNV and CDR2 YYDKDF (reference sequence). In DNA form, the CDR3 reads TGTGCCACCAGCAGGGGACAGGGGGTTTTGGAGACCCAGTACTTC. This codes for CATSRGQGVLETQYF.

This clonotype appeared many times. This chain connects TRBV29-1 to TRBJ2-1; D is possibly TRBD1 (5 bases). V was clipped by 6 bases and J by 6 bases, with 9 bases between them. Germline loops: CDR1 SQVTM, CDR2 ANQGSEA. CDR3 size: 11 residues. This CDR3 is CSVPGFNEQFF. CDR3 nucleotides: TGCAGCGTCCCAGGGTTCAATGAGCAGTTCTTC.

The chain links TRBV20-1 to TRBJ1-1; D is ambiguous. V lost 7 bases to trimming and J lost 1 base, with 10 bases between them. The CDR3 is 12 residues long. Germline V gene sequence: CDR1 DFQATT, CDR2 SNEGSKA (reference sequence). The CDR3 bases are TGCAGTGGAACAGCCAGGAACACTGAAGCTTTCTTT. Its translation is CSGTARNTEAFF.

This clonotype was detected many times. The V and J genes are TRBV28 and TRBJ1-4; D gene uncertain. The V and J ends lost 5 bases and 6 bases respectively, with 13 bases between them. CDR1 MDHEN and CDR2 SYDVKM come from the germline V gene. This CDR3 has 14 residues. CDR3 sequence (DNA): TGTGCCAGCAGTCCGCCGGGTAGGGATGAAAAACTGTTTTTT. It yields the protein CASSPPGRDEKLFF.

This clonotype was counted many times. This chain uses TRBV20-1 with TRBJ2-5; the D gene is possibly TRBD2 (6 bases). This CDR3 region has 15 residues. The V and J ends lost 3 bases and 6 bases respectively, with 20 bases between them. Germline V gene data show CDR1 as DFQATT and CDR2 as SNEGSKA (reference sequence). The CDR3 protein is CSASNLANQPKTQYF. The CDR3 DNA reads as TGCAGTGCTAGTAACCTAGCGAATCAACCGAAGACCCAGTACTTC.

The table lists this clonotype with many counts. The chain has TRBV20-1 and TRBJ2-5, with 8 bases matching TRBD1. Germline trimming cut 6 bases from V and 1 base from J; bases unmatched to any gene: 1. This CDR3 comprises 12 residues. Germline-derived CDR1 and CDR2 are DFQATT and SNEGSKA (reference sequence). The CDR3 loop is CSARGPQETQYF. CDR3 DNA sequence: TGCAGTGCCAGGGGGCCCCAAGAGACCCAGTACTTC.

Notes on this clonotype: The junction differs from germline at one of its ends, possibly a read error. The gene calls are TRBV4-3 and TRBJ1-6, with TRBD1 matching over 8 bases. The CDR3 consists of 16 residues. Per the germline V gene, CDR1 is LGHNA and CDR2 is YSLEER. CDR3 protein: CASSQASRGRGSPPHF. The CDR3 nucleotides read TGCGCCAGCAGCCAAGCTTCCAGGGGGCGCGGGTCACCCCCCCACTTT.

The sample holds many counts of this clonotype. V gene TRBV19 combines with J gene TRBJ2-2; TRBD2 matches at 8 bases. J gave up 4 bases and V 5 bases, and 12 bases lay outside the gene matches. The CDR3 is 17 residues long. Germline CDR1 is LNHDA and CDR2 is SQIVND (reference sequence). CDR3 in DNA: TGTGCCAGTAGTTCGCCTAGCGGGTCCCCACGCACCGGGGAGCTGTTTTTT. It is translated as CASSSPSGSPRTGELFF.

This clonotype was counted at least ten times. An end of the junction does not agree with germline; a read error may underlie this. CDR3 DNA: TGTGACAGCAGCCAGGACCTCCAAGAGACCCAGTACTTC. Translation gives CDSSQDLQETQYF. This rearrangement joins TRBV3-1 to TRBJ2-5; no reliable D call. From germline, CDR1 is LGHDT and CDR2 YNNKEL (reference sequence). The length of the CDR3 is 13 residues.

This clonotype was seen at least ten times. The V and J genes are TRBV6-2 or TRBV6-3 and TRBJ2-2; TRBD2 matches at 7 bases. Germline lookup yields CDR1 MNHEY and CDR2 SVGEGT. This CDR3 has 15 amino acids. V was clipped by 6 bases and J by 3 bases; unmatched bases: 7. This chain's CDR3 is CASRPDLADTGELFF. The CDR3 DNA sequence: TGTGCCAGCAGACCCGACCTAGCGGACACCGGGGAGCTGTTTTTT.

The chain links TRBV7-9 to TRBJ1-1, with a possible D match to TRBD1 (6 bases). Germline lookup yields CDR1 SEHNR and CDR2 FQNEAQ (reference sequence). Trimming left V 4 bases short and J 3 bases short, with 18 bases between. The CDR3 has 16 residues. CDR3 coding DNA: TGTGCCAGCAGCTCCCAAAAGGGGGGGGGCGACACTGAAGCTTTCTTT. The encoded protein is CASSSQKGGGDTEAFF.

The chain combines TRBV28 with TRBJ1-3, with D possibly being TRBD1 (6 bases). The V gene's germline CDR1 is MDHEN and CDR2 SYDVKM. Trimming pared 6 bases from V and 0 bases from J, leaving 21 bases between. There are 18 residues in the CDR3. CDR3 in DNA: TGTGCCAGCAGAGGATGGACAGCGACGATGAGCTCTGGAAACACCATATATTTT. Translated, it gives CASRGWTATMSSGNTIYF.

This clonotype was counted many times. The chain couples TRBV11-2 to TRBJ1-3; D is uncertain. The CDR3 has 15 residues. Germline V gene data show CDR1 as SGHAT and CDR2 as FQNNGV. Trimming took 7 bases from V and 7 from J, leaving 20 bases between them. CDR3 residues: CASTLEITSGNTIYF. For the CDR3, the DNA is TGTGCCAGCACCCTTGAGATCACCTCGGGGAACACCATATATTTT.

This clonotype was observed many times. The rearrangement joins TRBV29-1 to TRBJ2-3; D remains unclear. The V gene's germline CDR1 is SQVTM and CDR2 ANQGSEA. The ends were cut back, 6 bases at V and 4 bases at J, with 5 bases in the middle. The CDR3 contains 10 residues. The CDR3 is CSVKADTQYF. For the CDR3, the DNA is TGCAGCGTCAAGGCAGATACGCAGTATTTT.

This clonotype was counted ten times or more. The genes are TRBV6-5 and TRBJ2-1; D uncertain. The germline V and J ends were trimmed by 5 bases and 9 bases, with 17 bases remaining between them. The V gene's germline CDR1 is MNHEY and CDR2 SVGAGI. The CDR3 runs to 14 residues. CDR3 in amino acids: CASSLSIRVFEQFF. The DNA for the CDR3 is TGTGCCAGCAGTCTAAGCATCCGGGTTTTTGAGCAGTTCTTC.

This clonotype was seen repeatedly, ten times or more. V gene TRBV5-4 combines with J gene TRBJ1-6, with D possibly TRBD1 on 5 matching bases. Trimming removed 4 bases at V and 6 bases at J, with 23 bases between. The CDR3 is 18 residues long. From germline, CDR1 is SGHNT and CDR2 YYREEE (reference sequence). CDR3 nucleotides: TGTGCCAGCAGCCGGGACCGACCTATATACCAAAGTAATTCACCCCTCCACTTT. Encoded protein: CASSRDRPIYQSNSPLHF.

There are many counts of this clonotype. This sequence joins TRBV11-2 and TRBJ1-5; D is perhaps TRBD1 (6 bases). This CDR3 contains 15 residues. Trimming pared 5 bases from V and 3 bases from J, leaving 14 bases between. The V gene's germline CDR1 is SGHAT and CDR2 FQNNGV. The CDR3 spells CASSRTPGANQPQHF. CDR3 in DNA: TGTGCCAGCAGCCGGACTCCAGGGGCCAATCAGCCCCAGCATTTT.